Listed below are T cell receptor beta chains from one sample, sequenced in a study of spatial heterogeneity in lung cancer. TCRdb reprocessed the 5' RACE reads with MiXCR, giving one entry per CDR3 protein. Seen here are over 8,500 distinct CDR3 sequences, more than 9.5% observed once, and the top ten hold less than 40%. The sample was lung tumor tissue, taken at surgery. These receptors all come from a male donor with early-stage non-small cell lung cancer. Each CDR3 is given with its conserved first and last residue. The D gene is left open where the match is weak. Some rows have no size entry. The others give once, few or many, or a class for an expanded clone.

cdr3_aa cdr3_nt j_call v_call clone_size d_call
CASSLQGATDTQYF TGTGCCAGCAGCTTACAGGGGGCTACAGATACGCAGTATTTT TRBJ2-3 TRBV5-1 - TRBD1
CASSLDGNQPQHF TGCGCCAGCAGCTTGGACGGGAACCAGCCCCAGCATTTT TRBJ1-5 TRBV5-1 few -
CASSLEGETQYF TGTGCCAGCAGCTTAGAGGGGGAGACCCAGTACTTC TRBJ2-5 TRBV11-3 many -
CASSFQPGQGVTTQYF TGTGCCAGCAGCTTCCAACCGGGACAGGGGGTGACGACCCAGTACTTC TRBJ2-5 TRBV7-9 many TRBD1
CASSIPGQGGPGELFF TGTGCCAGTAGTATACCGGGACAGGGAGGTCCCGGGGAGCTGTTTTTT TRBJ2-2 TRBV19 many TRBD1
CASSDGAGGSYYEQYF TGCGCCAGCAGCGACGGTGCAGGGGGATCGTACTACGAGCAGTACTTC TRBJ2-7 TRBV10-1 many TRBD1
CASSRDRGDEKLFF TGTGCCAGCAGCCGGGACAGGGGGGATGAAAAACTGTTTTTT TRBJ1-4 TRBV4-2 many TRBD1
CASSSRLAGGYEQFF TGTGCCAGCAGCTCCAGACTAGCGGGGGGCTATGAGCAGTTCTTC TRBJ2-1 TRBV7-9 few TRBD2
CASSLARGSSYGYTF TGTGCCAGCAGCTTAGCGCGGGGAAGCTCCTACGGCTACACCTTC TRBJ1-2 TRBV7-8 few -
CASSLAEAGSGYTF TGCGCCAGCAGCTTGGCCGAGGCAGGGTCTGGCTACACCTTC TRBJ1-2 TRBV5-1 many -
CASRRPLDGYTF TGTGCCAGCAGAAGACCGTTGGATGGCTACACCTTC TRBJ1-2 TRBV28 few -
CSVQTVQGRANVLTF TGCAGCGTCCAAACTGTACAGGGGCGGGCCAACGTCCTGACTTTC TRBJ2-6 TRBV29-1 - TRBD1
CASNRDINQETQYF TGTGCCAGCAACCGGGACATCAATCAAGAGACCCAGTACTTC TRBJ2-5 TRBV5-4 many -
CASVRDSGNTIYF TGTGCCAGCGTCAGGGACTCTGGAAACACCATATATTTT TRBJ1-3 TRBV6-6 many -
CASSPRVARGEAELFF TGTGCCAGCAGCCCCCGGGTAGCCCGGGGTGAGGCGGAGCTGTTTTTT TRBJ2-2 TRBV5-4 many -
CASKPGLAVGELFF TGTGCCAGCAAGCCGGGACTAGCGGTCGGGGAGCTGTTTTTT TRBJ2-2 TRBV7-9 few TRBD2
CASSALAGGVDTQYF TGTGCCAGCAGCGCCCTAGCGGGGGGTGTAGATACGCAGTATTTT TRBJ2-3 TRBV12-3/TRBV12-4 few TRBD2
CASSLAASGSYNEQFF TGCGCCAGCAGCTTGGCGGCTAGCGGCTCCTACAATGAGCAGTTCTTC TRBJ2-1 TRBV5-1 many TRBD2
CASSFGTTYGYTF TGTGCCAGCAGTTTCGGGACAACCTATGGCTACACCTTC TRBJ1-2 TRBV6-2/TRBV6-3 medium-sized -
CATTGAGANVLTF TGTGCAACCACAGGGGCTGGGGCCAACGTCCTGACTTTC TRBJ2-6 TRBV7-7 few TRBD1
CASSSGHSSYGYTF TGTGCCAGCAGTTCAGGACACAGCTCCTATGGCTACACCTTC TRBJ1-2 TRBV28 - -
CASSRSPASGPQRGDEQYF TGTGCCAGCAGCCGATCTCCCGCTTCGGGACCCCAAAGGGGCGACGAGCAGTACTTC TRBJ2-7 TRBV3-1 few -
CSASLTTPRQGYTF TGCAGTGCTAGTCTAACAACCCCACGGCAAGGCTACACCTTC TRBJ1-2 TRBV20-1 few -
CASSLLRDTRRGEQFF TGTGCCAGCAGCCTCCTTCGGGACACTAGACGGGGTGAGCAGTTCTTC TRBJ2-1 TRBV7-9 many -
CASSLFRDRESRKEKLFF TGTGCCAGCAGCTTGTTTAGGGACAGGGAGTCCAGGAAGGAAAAACTGTTTTTT TRBJ1-4 TRBV11-3 - TRBD1
CASSLQGYEQYF TGTGCCAGCAGTTTACAGGGCTACGAGCAGTACTTC TRBJ2-7 TRBV28 many -
CASRLRPGTGKDTQYF TGTGCCAGTCGCCTACGGCCCGGGACAGGGAAGGATACGCAGTATTTT TRBJ2-3 TRBV19 - TRBD1
CASSLGQGVSQETQYF TGCGCCAGCAGCTTGGGACAGGGGGTTTCACAAGAGACCCAGTACTTC TRBJ2-5 TRBV5-1 many TRBD1
CASSKGLAAYNEQFF TGTGCCAGCAGCAAGGGACTAGCGGCCTACAATGAGCAGTTCTTC TRBJ2-1 TRBV11-2 - TRBD2
CASSQGPGRANEKLFF TGCGCCAGCAGCCAAGGGCCGGGGAGGGCTAATGAAAAACTGTTTTTT TRBJ1-4 TRBV4-1 - -
CASSSYGFTNEKLFF TGTGCCAGCAGTTCCTATGGGTTCACTAATGAAAAACTGTTTTTT TRBJ1-4 TRBV28 many -
CSARDRTAGGRTDTQYF TGCAGTGCTAGAGATCGAACAGCGGGGGGGCGAACAGATACGCAGTATTTT TRBJ2-3 TRBV20-1 few TRBD2
CATSRDGGLGTNYGYTF TGTGCCACCAGCAGAGATGGTGGGCTGGGAACTAACTATGGCTACACCTTC TRBJ1-2 TRBV15 - -
CATSTGGASNQPQHF TGTGCCACCAGCACAGGGGGCGCAAGCAATCAGCCCCAGCATTTT TRBJ1-5 TRBV15 few TRBD1